This T cell receptor (beta chain) was recovered during a study of cytomegalovirus exposure and HLA in healthy donors. Study information: Among several hundred genotyped donors, more than 65% fell in the Caucasian-associated ancestry cluster.

Trimming removed 1 base at V and 5 bases at J, with 12 bases between. Germline V gene data show CDR1 as SGHRS and CDR2 as YFSETQ. The CDR3 is made up of 14 amino acids. Study-wide points: Reportedly, fewer N-insertions than the roughly 700-donor mean appeared in an Asian-associated ancestry cluster in a later analysis.

This clone has a single count. The target antigen is unknown. PCR used 60 Vbeta primers and 13 Jbeta primers. Sequencing was performed with immunoSEQ multiplex PCR; in TCRdb, only in-frame clones are kept and a portion is missing. The data contain about 160,000 clones, approximately 77% of them singletons. Sequencing used PBMCs. This clonotype was sampled from a man younger than 40 in good health and CMV-seropositive. The rearrangement links TRBV5-1 to TRBJ2-5; D possibly corresponds to TRBD2 (6 bases). In DNA, the CDR3 is TGCGCCAGCAGCTTGATGGGGGGATTGGAGACCCAGTACTTC. Encoded protein: CASSLMGGLETQYF. The full variable domain, in which reference TRBV5-1 and TRBJ2-5 provide the parts outside the CDR3, is KAGVTQTPRYLIKTRGQQVTLSCSPISGHRSVSWYQQTPGQGLQFLFEYFSETQRNKGNFPGRFSGRQFSNSRSEMNVSTLELGDSALYLCASSLMGGLETQYFGPGTRLLVL.